This is a list of T cell receptor beta chains from one sample in a study of T cell responses to AZD1222 COVID-19 vaccine. Method: immunoSEQ multiplex PCR; TCRdb's copy keeps in-frame clones and lacks some. Altogether around 110,000 clones are present, over 75% being singletons, with the ten largest covering around 7.5%. The starting material was peripheral blood, obtained on day 0 of AZD1222 vaccination. The receptors were sampled from an adult in good health. CDR3s include the opening cysteine and the closing phenylalanine or tryptophan. The D gene is left open where the match is weak. Only part of the rows carry a size: once, few, many, or a class if the clone is expanded.

>NA|15|TRBJ1-1|NA|TRBV5-1
TGCGCCAGCAGCTTGAATTCCGGGAGCAGCACTGAAGCTTTCTTT
CASSLNSGSSTEAFF
>NA|13|TRBJ2-1|NA|TRBV3-1/TRBV3-2
TGTGCCAGCAGCAGACGGGAGACAGATGAGCAGTTCTTC
CASSRRETDEQFF
>NA|11|TRBJ2-1|NA|TRBV7-9
TGTGCCAGCAGCTTAATGGCTGAGCAGTTCTTC
CASSLMAEQFF
>NA|12|TRBJ2-1|NA|TRBV6-1
TGTGCCAGCAGTGAAGACTCCAATGAGCAGTTCTTC
CASSEDSNEQFF
>TRBD1|13|TRBJ1-2|NA|TRBV5-1
TGCGCCAGCAGCTTCAGGGGGCGGGATGGCTACACCTTC
CASSFRGRDGYTF
>NA|16|TRBJ2-1|NA|TRBV4-1
TGCGCCAGCAGCCAAGACTGGGGGGAAGCCGGCTATGAGCAGTTCTTC
CASSQDWGEAGYEQFF
>NA|15|TRBJ2-2|many|TRBV6-4
TGTGCCAGCAGTGTGGAGGGGGCAAACACCGGGGAGCTGTTTTTT
CASSVEGANTGELFF
>TRBD2|16|TRBJ2-5|NA|TRBV9
TGTGCCAGCAGCGCCTCATGGACTAGCGCGGGGGAGACCCAGTACTTC
CASSASWTSAGETQYF
>NA|15|TRBJ2-3|NA|TRBV9
TGTGCCAGCAGCGGAGGGCCGGGGCGCACAGATACGCAGTATTTT
CASSGGPGRTDTQYF
>NA|13|TRBJ1-2|few|TRBV6-5
TGTGCCAGCAGTTACTCGCCGGGGTCTGGCTACACCTTC
CASSYSPGSGYTF
>NA|11|TRBJ2-5|NA|TRBV5-5
TGTGCCAGCAGCTTGGGCCTGACCCAGTACTTC
CASSLGLTQYF
>TRBD2|14|TRBJ2-2|once|TRBV5-1
TGCGCCAGCAAGCGGGGACCGAACACCGGGGAGCTGTTTTTT
CASKRGPNTGELFF